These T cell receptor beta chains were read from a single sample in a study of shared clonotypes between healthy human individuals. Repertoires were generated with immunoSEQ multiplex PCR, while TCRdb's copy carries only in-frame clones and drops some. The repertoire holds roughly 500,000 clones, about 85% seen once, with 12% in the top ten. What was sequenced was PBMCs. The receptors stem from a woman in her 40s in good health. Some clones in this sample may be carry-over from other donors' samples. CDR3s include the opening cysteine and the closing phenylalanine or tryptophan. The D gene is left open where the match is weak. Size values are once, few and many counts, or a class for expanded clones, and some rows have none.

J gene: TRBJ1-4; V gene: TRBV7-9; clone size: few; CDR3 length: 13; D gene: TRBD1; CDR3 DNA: TGTGCCAGCAGCTTTTCAGGGGGAGAAAAACTGTTTTTT; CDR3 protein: CASSFSGGEKLFF
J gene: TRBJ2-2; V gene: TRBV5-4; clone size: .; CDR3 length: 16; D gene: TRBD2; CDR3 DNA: TGTGCCAGCAGCCAAAGGGGCGGGAGCGGGACCGGGGAGCTGTTTTTT; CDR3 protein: CASSQRGGSGTGELFF
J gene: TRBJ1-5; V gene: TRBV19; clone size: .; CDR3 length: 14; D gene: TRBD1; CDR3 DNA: TGTGCCAGCGCCGGGACAGGGGGCAATCAGCCCCAGCATTTT; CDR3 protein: CASAGTGGNQPQHF
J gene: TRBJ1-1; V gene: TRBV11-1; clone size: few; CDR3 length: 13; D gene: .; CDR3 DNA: TGTGCCAGCAGCTTAGGTGTGAACACTGAAGCTTTCTTT; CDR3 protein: CASSLGVNTEAFF
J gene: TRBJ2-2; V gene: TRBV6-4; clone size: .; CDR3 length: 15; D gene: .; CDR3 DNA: TGTGCCAGCAGCCCGGTTGGTTTGGACACCGGGGAGCTGTTTTTT; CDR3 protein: CASSPVGLDTGELFF
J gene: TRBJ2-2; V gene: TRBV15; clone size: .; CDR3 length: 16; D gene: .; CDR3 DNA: TGTGCCACCAGCAGAGATAGCAGGGGGGAGACCGGGGAGCTGTTTTTT; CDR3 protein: CATSRDSRGETGELFF
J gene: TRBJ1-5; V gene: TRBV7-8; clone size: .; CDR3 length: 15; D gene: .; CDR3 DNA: TGTGCCAGCAGCTTAGGGTCTATTGGGGGGCAGCCCCAGCATTTT; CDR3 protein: CASSLGSIGGQPQHF
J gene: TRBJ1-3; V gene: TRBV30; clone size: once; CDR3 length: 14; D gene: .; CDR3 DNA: TGTGCCTGGGGCCCCGGAGGTCTCAGGAACACCATATATTTT; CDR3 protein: CAWGPGGLRNTIYF
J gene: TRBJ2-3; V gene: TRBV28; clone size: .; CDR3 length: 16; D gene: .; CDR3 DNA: TGTGCCAGCAGTTTAATGCCCTTGGGGAGGACAGATACGCAGTATTTT; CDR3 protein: CASSLMPLGRTDTQYF
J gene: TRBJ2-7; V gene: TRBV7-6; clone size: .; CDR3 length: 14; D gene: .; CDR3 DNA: TGTGCCAGCAGCAACGACGGAATCTCCTACGAGCAGTACTTC; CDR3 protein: CASSNDGISYEQYF
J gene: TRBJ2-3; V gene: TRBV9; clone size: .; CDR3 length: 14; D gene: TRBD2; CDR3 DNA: TGTGCCAGCAGCGCCTTAGCGGGGCAAGATACGCAGTATTTT; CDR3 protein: CASSALAGQDTQYF
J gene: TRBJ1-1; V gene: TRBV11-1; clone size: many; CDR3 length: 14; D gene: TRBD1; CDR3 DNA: TGTGCCAGCAGCCGGGACAGAGGGACTACTGAAGCTTTCTTT; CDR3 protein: CASSRDRGTTEAFF
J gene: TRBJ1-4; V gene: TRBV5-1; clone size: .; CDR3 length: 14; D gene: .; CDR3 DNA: TGCGCCAGCAGCTTAGCAGCAACTAATGAAAAACTGTTTTTT; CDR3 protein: CASSLAATNEKLFF
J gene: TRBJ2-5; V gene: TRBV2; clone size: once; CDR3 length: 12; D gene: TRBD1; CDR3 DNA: TGTGCCAGCACAGGACAGGGGAAGACCCAGTACTTC; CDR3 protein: CASTGQGKTQYF
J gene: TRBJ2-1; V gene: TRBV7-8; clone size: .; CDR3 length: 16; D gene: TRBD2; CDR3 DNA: TGTGCCAGCAGCTTAAATGGTCTAGCGGGCTACAATGAGCAGTTCTTC; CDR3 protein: CASSLNGLAGYNEQFF
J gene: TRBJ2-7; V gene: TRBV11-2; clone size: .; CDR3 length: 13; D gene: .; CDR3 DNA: TGTGCCAGCAGCTTAGTGCTCTCTCGCGAGCAGTACTTC; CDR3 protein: CASSLVLSREQYF
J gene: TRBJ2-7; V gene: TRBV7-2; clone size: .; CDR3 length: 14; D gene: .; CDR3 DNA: TGTGCCAGCAACCTCCCGGGAAGCTCCTACGAGCAGTACTTC; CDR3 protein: CASNLPGSSYEQYF
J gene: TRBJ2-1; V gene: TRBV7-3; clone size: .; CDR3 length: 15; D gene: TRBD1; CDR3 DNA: TGTGCCAGCAGCGCGACGGGACAGGGGACCGATGAGCAGTTCTTC; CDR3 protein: CASSATGQGTDEQFF
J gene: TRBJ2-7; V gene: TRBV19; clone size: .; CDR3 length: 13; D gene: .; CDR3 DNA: TGTGCCAGTAGTAGGTACATCTTCTACGAGCAGTACTTC; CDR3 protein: CASSRYIFYEQYF
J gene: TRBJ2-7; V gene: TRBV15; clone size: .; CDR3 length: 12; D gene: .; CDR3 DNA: TGTGCCACCAGCAGAGGCAACTACGAGCAGTACTTC; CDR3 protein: CATSRGNYEQYF
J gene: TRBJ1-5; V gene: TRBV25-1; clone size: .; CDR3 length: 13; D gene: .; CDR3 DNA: TGTGCCAGCAGTGGGTTTAGCAATCAGCCCCAGCATTTT; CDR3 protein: CASSGFSNQPQHF
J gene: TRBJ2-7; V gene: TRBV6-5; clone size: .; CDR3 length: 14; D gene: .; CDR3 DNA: TGTGCCAGCAGCTGGAGGAGGAGCTCCTACGAGCAGTACTTC; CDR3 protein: CASSWRRSSYEQYF
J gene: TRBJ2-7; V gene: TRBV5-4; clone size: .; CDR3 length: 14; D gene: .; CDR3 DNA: TGTGCCAGCAGCGACGGGACCTCAAACTACGAGCAGTACTTC; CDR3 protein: CASSDGTSNYEQYF
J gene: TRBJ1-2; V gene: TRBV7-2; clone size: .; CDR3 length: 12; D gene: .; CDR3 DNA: TGTGCCAGCAGCTTAAGTAGCTATGGCTACACCTTC; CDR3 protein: CASSLSSYGYTF
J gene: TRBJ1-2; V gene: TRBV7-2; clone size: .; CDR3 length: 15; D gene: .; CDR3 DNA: TGTGCCAGCAGCTTAGAGCAGGGGCTTAGCTATGGCTACACCTTC; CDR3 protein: CASSLEQGLSYGYTF
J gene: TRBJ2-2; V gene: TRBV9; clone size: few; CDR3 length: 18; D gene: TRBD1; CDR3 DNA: TGTGCCAGCAGCGTCAACAGGGGGACCCCCTTGGACACCGGGGAGCTGTTTTTT; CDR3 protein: CASSVNRGTPLDTGELFF
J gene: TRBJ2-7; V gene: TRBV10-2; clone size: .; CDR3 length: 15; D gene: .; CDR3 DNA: TGCGCCAGCAGTGAGTCGTCTAGCGCGTTATACGAGCAGTACTTC; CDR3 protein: CASSESSSALYEQYF
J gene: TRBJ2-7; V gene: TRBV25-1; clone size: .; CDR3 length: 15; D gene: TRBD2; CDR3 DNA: TGTGCCAGCAGTGAACCGGGCGGGAGTCCCCACGAGCAGTACTTC; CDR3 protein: CASSEPGGSPHEQYF
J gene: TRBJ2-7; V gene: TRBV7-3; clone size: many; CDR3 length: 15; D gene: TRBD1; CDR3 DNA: TGTGCCAGCAGCTTAGTCCCGGGGACAGGGGACGAGCAGTACTTC; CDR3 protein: CASSLVPGTGDEQYF
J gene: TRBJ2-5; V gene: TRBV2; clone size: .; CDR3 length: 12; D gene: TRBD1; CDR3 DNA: TGTGCCAGCAGGGACAGGGGTGAGACCCAGTACTTC; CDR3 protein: CASRDRGETQYF
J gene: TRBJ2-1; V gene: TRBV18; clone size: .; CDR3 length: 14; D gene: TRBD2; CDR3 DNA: TGTGCCAGCTCACCACCGGGACTAGCATATGAGCAGTTCTTC; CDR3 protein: CASSPPGLAYEQFF
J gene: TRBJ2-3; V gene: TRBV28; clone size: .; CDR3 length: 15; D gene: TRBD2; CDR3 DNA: TGTGCCAGCAGTTTCCCGGGACTAGCAGCAGATACGCAGTATTTT; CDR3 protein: CASSFPGLAADTQYF
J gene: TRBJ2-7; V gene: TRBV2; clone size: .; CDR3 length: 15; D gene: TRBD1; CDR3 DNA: TGTGCCAGCAGTGATCACCGGGACAGGGCCTACGAGCAGTACTTC; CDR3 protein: CASSDHRDRAYEQYF
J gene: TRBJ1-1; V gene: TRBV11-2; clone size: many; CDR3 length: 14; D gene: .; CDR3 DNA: TGTGCCAGCAATGCGGGACTTATGAACACTGAAGCTTTCTTT; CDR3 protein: CASNAGLMNTEAFF
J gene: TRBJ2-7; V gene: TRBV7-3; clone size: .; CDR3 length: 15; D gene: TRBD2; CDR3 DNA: TGTGCCAGCAGCCCCAGCGGGAGTGGCCCCTACGAGCAGTACTTC; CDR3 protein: CASSPSGSGPYEQYF
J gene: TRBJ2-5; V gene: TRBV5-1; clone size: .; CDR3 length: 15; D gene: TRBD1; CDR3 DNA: TGCGTCAGCAGCTTTTTAGGGGGCTACGGAGAGGCCCAGTACTTC; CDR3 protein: CVSSFLGGYGEAQYF
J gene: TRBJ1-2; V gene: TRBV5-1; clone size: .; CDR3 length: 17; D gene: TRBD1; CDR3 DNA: TGCGCCAGCAGCTTGGAGGGAACCGGACAGGGGGCCCGTGGCTACACCTTC; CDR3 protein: CASSLEGTGQGARGYTF
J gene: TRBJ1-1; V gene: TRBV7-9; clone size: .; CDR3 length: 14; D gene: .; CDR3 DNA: TGTGCCAGCAGCTTATACTCGACGAACACTGAAGCTTTCTTT; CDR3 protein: CASSLYSTNTEAFF
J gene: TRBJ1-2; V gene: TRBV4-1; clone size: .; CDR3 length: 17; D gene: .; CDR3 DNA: TGCGCCAGCAGCCAAGAGGTTACGGCCGCAGGCCTCTATGGCTACACCTTC; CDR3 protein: CASSQEVTAAGLYGYTF